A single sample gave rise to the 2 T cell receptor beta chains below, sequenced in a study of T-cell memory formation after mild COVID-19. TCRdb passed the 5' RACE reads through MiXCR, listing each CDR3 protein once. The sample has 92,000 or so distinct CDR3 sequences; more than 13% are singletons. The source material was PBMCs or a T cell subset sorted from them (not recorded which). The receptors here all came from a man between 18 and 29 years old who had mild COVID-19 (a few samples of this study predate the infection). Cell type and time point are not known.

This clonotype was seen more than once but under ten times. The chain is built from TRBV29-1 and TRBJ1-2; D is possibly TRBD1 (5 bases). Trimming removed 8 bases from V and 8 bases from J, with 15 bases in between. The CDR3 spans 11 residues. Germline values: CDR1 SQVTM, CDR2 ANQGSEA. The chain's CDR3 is CSTDSLEGYTF. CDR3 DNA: TGCAGCACCGACAGCCTGGAGGGCTACACCTTC.

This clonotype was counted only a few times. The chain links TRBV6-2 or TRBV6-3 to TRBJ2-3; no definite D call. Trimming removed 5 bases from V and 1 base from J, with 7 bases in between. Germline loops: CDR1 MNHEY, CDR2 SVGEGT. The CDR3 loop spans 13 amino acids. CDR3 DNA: TGTGCCAGCAGTACGACTCGCACAGATACGCAGTATTTT. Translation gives CASSTTRTDTQYF.